This is a list of T cell receptor beta chains from one sample in a study of T cells after yellow fever vaccination. TCRdb fed the 5' RACE reads into MiXCR, producing one record per CDR3 protein. The repertoire has about 350,000 distinct CDR3 sequences, approximately 13% of them found once; the top ten carry 3.2%. Sequenced here: CD4+ T cells sorted from PBMCs, sampled 15 days after the yellow fever booster vaccination. These receptors all come from a man between 18 and 29 years old who received the YFV17D yellow fever vaccine. CDR3s include the opening cysteine and the closing phenylalanine or tryptophan. The order of the fields is D gene, clone size, J gene, V gene, CDR3 DNA, CDR3 protein. D genes are given only for firm matches. Clone size is shown for a subset of rows, as once, few, many or a class of expanded clone.

>.|few|TRBJ1-4|TRBV4-1
TGCGCCAGCAGCCAAGGAGGATCCCTAGCTGGGGAAAAACTGTTTTTT
CASSQGGSLAGEKLFF
>.|few|TRBJ1-5|TRBV12-3/TRBV12-4
TGTGCCAGCAGTTTAGGGCAGTCCCCCGATCAGCCCCAGCATTTT
CASSLGQSPDQPQHF
>.|.|TRBJ1-1|TRBV19
TGTGCCAGTAGTCCTACCGGAGGGGGCACTGAAGCTTTCTTT
CASSPTGGGTEAFF
>TRBD2|few|TRBJ2-3|TRBV20-1
TGCAGTGCTAGGGCCGGGACTAGCGGGGGAATAACAGATACGCAGTATTTT
CSARAGTSGGITDTQYF
>.|many|TRBJ2-6|TRBV6-2/TRBV6-3
TGTGCCAGCGGCCGCGCGTGGGCTGGGGCCAACGTCCTGACTTTC
CASGRAWAGANVLTF
>TRBD1|.|TRBJ2-2|TRBV7-2
TGTGCCAGCAGCCCCCGGACAGGGGGCTCAAACACCGGGGAGCTGTTTTTT
CASSPRTGGSNTGELFF
>.|few|TRBJ2-3|TRBV7-2
TGTGCCAGCAGCTTAGATTGGCACCCCACAGATACGCAGTATTTT
CASSLDWHPTDTQYF
>.|.|TRBJ1-2|TRBV4-3
TGCGCCAGCAGCCTGCAGGAGGGAATCTATGGCTACACCTTC
CASSLQEGIYGYTF
>TRBD2|.|TRBJ2-1|TRBV4-3
TGCGCCAGCAGCCAAGAGGCGACTAGCGGGGGGGCCTATGAGCAGTTCTTC
CASSQEATSGGAYEQFF
>.|.|TRBJ1-1|TRBV12-3/TRBV12-4
TGTGCCAGCACTACCCTCGGGGCCATTGAAGCTTTCTTT
CASTTLGAIEAFF
>.|few|TRBJ2-1|TRBV7-3
TGTGCCAGCTCTCGGGACGCAGACAATGAGCAGTTCTTC
CASSRDADNEQFF
>TRBD1|many|TRBJ1-1|TRBV7-2
TGTGCCAGCAGCCCCGGTGGGGCAGGGGGCGCGAACACTGAAGCTTTCTTT
CASSPGGAGGANTEAFF
>.|few|TRBJ1-2|TRBV30
TGTGCCTGGAGGAGAGACGCCGGGGGTTTCTATGGCTACACCTTC
CAWRRDAGGFYGYTF
>.|.|TRBJ2-3|TRBV7-8
TGTGCCAGCAGCCCCCGAGACTCCAGGGATACGCAGTATTTT
CASSPRDSRDTQYF
>.|.|TRBJ2-5|TRBV20-1
TGCAGTGCTAGACGGGACGGCCCAGGGGTGACCCAGTACTTC
CSARRDGPGVTQYF
>.|many|TRBJ2-3|TRBV20-1
TGCAGTGCTCCGGGACGGAGCTCCACAGATACGCAGTATTTT
CSAPGRSSTDTQYF
>TRBD1|.|TRBJ1-1|TRBV25-1
TGTGCCAGCAGTCCAGGGGGCAGGGGAGGGAACACTGAAGCTTTCTTT
CASSPGGRGGNTEAFF
>.|.|TRBJ2-1|TRBV7-2
TGTGCCAGCAGCTTGTTCGGGACCAATGCGAATGAGCAGTTCTTC
CASSLFGTNANEQFF
>.|few|TRBJ2-3|TRBV20-1
TGCAGTGCTAGCGCCGTCCTCACAGATACGCAGTATTTT
CSASAVLTDTQYF
>.|many|TRBJ2-4|TRBV7-9
TGTGCCAGCAGCTTACGGGGGCCCCAAAACATTCAGTACTTC
CASSLRGPQNIQYF
>.|many|TRBJ2-5|TRBV7-3
TGTGCCAGCAGCTTAATAGGGCTGGATGGAGAGACCCAGTACTTC
CASSLIGLDGETQYF
>TRBD1|few|TRBJ2-7|TRBV2
TGTGCCAGCAGGCTAGGACAGGGTAGCTACGAGCAGTACTTC
CASRLGQGSYEQYF
>TRBD1|many|TRBJ1-1|TRBV5-1
TGCGCCAGCAGCTTGGCCCAGGGGGCGAACACTGAAGCTTTCTTT
CASSLAQGANTEAFF
>TRBD1|many|TRBJ1-2|TRBV20-1
TGCAGTTCAACAGGGGAGTATGGCTACACCTTC
CSSTGEYGYTF
>TRBD1|.|TRBJ1-2|TRBV4-2
TGTGCCAGCAGCCAAGACGGTGACAGGGTGGGCGGCTACACCTTC
CASSQDGDRVGGYTF
>TRBD1|few|TRBJ2-2|TRBV7-9
TGTGCCAGCAGCTTACAGGGGGCCGTCACCGGGGAGCTGTTTTTT
CASSLQGAVTGELFF
>TRBD2|few|TRBJ2-5|TRBV7-9
TGTGCCAGCAGCCCTAGAGGAGGGAGGGGCTTTCAAGAGACCCAGTACTTC
CASSPRGGRGFQETQYF
>.|.|TRBJ2-5|TRBV19
TGTGCCAGTACGGCGAACGGCAGGGCCAAAGAGGAGACCCAGTACTTC
CASTANGRAKEETQYF
>TRBD1|few|TRBJ1-2|TRBV3-1
TGTGCCAGCAGCCAAGACCAGGGGGGTGGGGGCTATGGCTACACCTTC
CASSQDQGGGGYGYTF
>TRBD2|.|TRBJ2-2|TRBV20-1
TGCAGTGCTGCCGCAGGACTAGCGGGGACGAACACCGGGGAGCTGTTTTTT
CSAAAGLAGTNTGELFF
>.|few|TRBJ2-2|TRBV12-3/TRBV12-4
TGTGCCAGCAGTCCACCAGTGTGGGGGGGCGATTTGACCGGGGAGCTGTTTTTT
CASSPPVWGGDLTGELFF
>TRBD2|.|TRBJ2-1|TRBV6-1
TGTGCCAGCAGGGGGGACTACGGGGGCTACAATGAGCAGTTCTTC
CASRGDYGGYNEQFF
>.|.|TRBJ2-7|TRBV7-9
TGTGCCAGCAGCTACAACCGGGACGGTTACGAGCAGTACTTC
CASSYNRDGYEQYF
>.|.|TRBJ1-2|TRBV12-3/TRBV12-4
TGTGCCAGCAGTTTTCTCTCTACGTGGCAGGGAGATGGCTACACCTTC
CASSFLSTWQGDGYTF
>.|few|TRBJ2-3|TRBV5-4
TGTGCCAGCAGCCTCGGGGGCCCCGTCAGGGATACGCAGTATTTT
CASSLGGPVRDTQYF
>.|.|TRBJ1-1|TRBV7-3
TGTGCCAGCAGCCCGGGACGGATGAACACTGAAGCTTTCTTT
CASSPGRMNTEAFF
>.|.|TRBJ2-2|TRBV5-1
TGCGCCAGCAGCTTGGACGGGGCGAGCACCGGGGAGCTGTTTTTT
CASSLDGASTGELFF
>.|few|TRBJ2-2|TRBV7-8
TGTGCCAGCAGCTGGAGGGACGGTCACACCGGGGAGCTGTTTTTT
CASSWRDGHTGELFF